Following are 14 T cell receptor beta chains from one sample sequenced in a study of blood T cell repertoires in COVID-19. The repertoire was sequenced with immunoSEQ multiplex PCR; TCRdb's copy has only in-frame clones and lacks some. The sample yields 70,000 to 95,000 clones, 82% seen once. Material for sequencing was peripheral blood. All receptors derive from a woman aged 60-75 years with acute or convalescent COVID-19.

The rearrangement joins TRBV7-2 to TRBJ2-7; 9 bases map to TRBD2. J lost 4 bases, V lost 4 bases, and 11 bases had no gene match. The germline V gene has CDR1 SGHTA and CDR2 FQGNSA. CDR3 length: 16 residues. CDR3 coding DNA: TGTGCCAGCAGCTCACACCACCTAGCGGGGCCATACGAGCAGTACTTC. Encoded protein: CASSSHHLAGPYEQYF.

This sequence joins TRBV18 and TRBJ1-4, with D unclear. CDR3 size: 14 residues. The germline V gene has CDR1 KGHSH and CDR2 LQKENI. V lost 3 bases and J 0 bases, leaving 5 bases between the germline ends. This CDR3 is CASSPSATNEKLFF. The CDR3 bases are TGTGCCAGCTCACCGTCCGCAACTAATGAAAAACTGTTTTTT.

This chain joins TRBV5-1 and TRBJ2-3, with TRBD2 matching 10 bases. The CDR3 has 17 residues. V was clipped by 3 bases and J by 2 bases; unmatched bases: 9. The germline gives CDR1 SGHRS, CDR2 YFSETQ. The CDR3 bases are TGCGCCAGCAGCTCCCGCCCCACTAGCGGGAACACAGATACGCAGTATTTT. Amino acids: CASSSRPTSGNTDTQYF. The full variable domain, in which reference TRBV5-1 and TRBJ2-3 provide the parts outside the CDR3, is KAGVTQTPRYLIKTRGQQVTLSCSPISGHRSVSWYQQTPGQGLQFLFEYFSETQRNKGNFPGRFSGRQFSNSRSEMNVSTLELGDSALYLCASSSRPTSGNTDTQYFGPGTRLTVL.

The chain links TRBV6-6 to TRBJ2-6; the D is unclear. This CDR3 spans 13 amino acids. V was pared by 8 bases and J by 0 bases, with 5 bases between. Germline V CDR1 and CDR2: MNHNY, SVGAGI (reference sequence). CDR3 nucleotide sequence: TGTGCCAGCTCGAGCTCTGGGGCCAACGTCCTGACTTTC. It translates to CASSSSGANVLTF.

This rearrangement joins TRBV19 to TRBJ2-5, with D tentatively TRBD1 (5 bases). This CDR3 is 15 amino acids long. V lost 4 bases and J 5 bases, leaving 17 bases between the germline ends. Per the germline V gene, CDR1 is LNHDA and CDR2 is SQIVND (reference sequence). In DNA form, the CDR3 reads TGTGCCAGTAGTACCAGGGCCGACGTCGGGGAGACCCAGTACTTC. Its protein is CASSTRADVGETQYF.

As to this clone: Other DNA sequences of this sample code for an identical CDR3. CDR3 bases: TGCGCCAGCAGCTTGCAGGGCTACGAGCAGTACTTC. Translated: CASSLQGYEQYF. The chain links TRBV5-1 to TRBJ2-7; possibly TRBD1 for D (5 bases). With 1 base removed from V and 3 bases from J, the gap between germline ends came to 5 bases. Germline values: CDR1 SGHRS, CDR2 YFSETQ. The CDR3 runs to 12 residues.

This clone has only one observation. DNA of the CDR3: TGTGCCAGCAGTGAGGACAGGGGTTCGTATGGCTACACCTTC. It translates to CASSEDRGSYGYTF. This sequence joins TRBV2 and TRBJ1-2, with TRBD1 matching 9 bases. The CDR3 extends over 14 amino acids. With 3 bases clipped from V and 5 bases from J, the junction kept 4 bases outside the gene matches. Per the germline V gene, CDR1 is SNHLY and CDR2 is FYNNEI.

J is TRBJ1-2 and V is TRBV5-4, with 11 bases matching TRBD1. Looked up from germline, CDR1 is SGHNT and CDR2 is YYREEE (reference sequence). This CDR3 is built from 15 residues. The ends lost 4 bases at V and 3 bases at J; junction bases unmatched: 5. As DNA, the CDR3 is TGTGCCAGCAGCGCACGGGACAGGGGGGACTATGGCTACACCTTC. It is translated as CASSARDRGDYGYTF.

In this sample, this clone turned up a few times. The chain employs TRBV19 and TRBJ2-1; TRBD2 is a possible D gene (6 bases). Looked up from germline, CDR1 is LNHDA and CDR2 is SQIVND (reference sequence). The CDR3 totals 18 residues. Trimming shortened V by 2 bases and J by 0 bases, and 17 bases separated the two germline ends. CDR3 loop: CASSIKGTYSSSYNEQFF. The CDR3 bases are TGTGCCAGTAGTATAAAGGGGACTTACTCGAGCTCCTACAATGAGCAGTTCTTC.

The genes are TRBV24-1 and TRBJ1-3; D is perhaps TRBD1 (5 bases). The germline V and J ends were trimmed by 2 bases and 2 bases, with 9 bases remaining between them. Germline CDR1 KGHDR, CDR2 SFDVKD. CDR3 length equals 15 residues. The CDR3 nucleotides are TGTGCCACCAGTGATTCGGCAGGGCCTGGAAACACCATATATTTT. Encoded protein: CATSDSAGPGNTIYF.

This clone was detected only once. The CDR3 DNA sequence: TGTGCCAGCAGGCAGGCTACAAACTATGGCTACACCTTC. It yields the protein CASRQATNYGYTF. The V call is TRBV6-5, the J call TRBJ1-2, with unresolved D. Germline V gives CDR1 MNHEY, CDR2 SVGAGI. With 6 bases removed from V and 2 bases from J, the gap between germline ends came to 10 bases. The CDR3 spans 13 residues.

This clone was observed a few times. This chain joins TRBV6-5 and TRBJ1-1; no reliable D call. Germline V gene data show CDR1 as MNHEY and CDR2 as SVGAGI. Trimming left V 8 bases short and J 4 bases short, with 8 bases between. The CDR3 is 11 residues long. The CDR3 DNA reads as TGTGCCAGCCTACGGGGCACTGAAGCTTTCTTT. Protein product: CASLRGTEAFF.

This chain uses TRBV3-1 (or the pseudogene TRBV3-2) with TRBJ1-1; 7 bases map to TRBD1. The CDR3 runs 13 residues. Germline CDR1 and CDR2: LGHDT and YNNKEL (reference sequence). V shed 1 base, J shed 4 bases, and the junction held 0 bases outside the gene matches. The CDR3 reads CASSQAGGTEAFF. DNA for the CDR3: TGTGCCAGCAGCCAAGCAGGGGGCACTGAAGCTTTCTTT.

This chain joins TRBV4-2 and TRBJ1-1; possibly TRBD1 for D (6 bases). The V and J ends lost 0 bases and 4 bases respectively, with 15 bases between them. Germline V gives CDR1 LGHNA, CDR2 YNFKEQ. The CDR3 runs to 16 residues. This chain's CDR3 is CASSQDRLRGSTEAFF. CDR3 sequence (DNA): TGTGCCAGCAGCCAAGATAGGCTAAGGGGGAGCACTGAAGCTTTCTTT.